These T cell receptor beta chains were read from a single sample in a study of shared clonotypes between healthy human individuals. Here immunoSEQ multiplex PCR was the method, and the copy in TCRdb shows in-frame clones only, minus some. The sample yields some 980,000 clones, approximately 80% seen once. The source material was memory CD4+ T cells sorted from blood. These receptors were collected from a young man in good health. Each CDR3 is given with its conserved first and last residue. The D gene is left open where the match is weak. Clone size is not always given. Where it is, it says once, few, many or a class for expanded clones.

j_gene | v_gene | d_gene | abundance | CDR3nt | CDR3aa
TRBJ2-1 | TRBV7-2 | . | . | TGTGCCAGCAGCTTGGCTTACAATGAGCAGTTCTTC | CASSLAYNEQFF
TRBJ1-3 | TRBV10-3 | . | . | TGTGCCACCGAGACAGGAATAGGCACCATATATTTT | CATETGIGTIYF
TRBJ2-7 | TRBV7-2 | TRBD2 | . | TGTGCCAGCAGCTTAGGAGGTCTGGCGGGAGGGAGGTACGAGCAGTACTTC | CASSLGGLAGGRYEQYF
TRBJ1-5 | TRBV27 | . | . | TGTGCCAGCAGTTTAGAACACAGCAATCAGCCCCAGCATTTT | CASSLEHSNQPQHF
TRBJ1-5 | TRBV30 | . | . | TGTGCCTGGAGTCCCGGAACAAGAATCAATCAGCCCCAGCATTTT | CAWSPGTRINQPQHF
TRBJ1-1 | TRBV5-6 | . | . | TGTGCCGGCAATTTGGGAGGGAAGGAGGGTCAAGCTTTCTTT | CAGNLGGKEGQAFF
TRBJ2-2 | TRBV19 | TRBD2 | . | TGTGCCAGTAAAGGATGGCCTAGCGGGAGGGTCTTGAACACCGGGGAGCTGTTTTTT | CASKGWPSGRVLNTGELFF
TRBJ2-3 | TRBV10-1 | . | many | TGCGCCAGCAGTACAGGACAGCTCACAGATACGCAGTATTTT | CASSTGQLTDTQYF
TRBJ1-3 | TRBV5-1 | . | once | TGCGCCAGCAGCTTTTCTATCTCTGGAAACACCATATATTTT | CASSFSISGNTIYF
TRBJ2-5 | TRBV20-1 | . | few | TGCAGTGCTTGGAGATCGGAGACCCAGTACTTC | CSAWRSETQYF
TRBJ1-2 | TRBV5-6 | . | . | TGTGCCAGCATCTCTCGCAACTATGGCTACACCTTC | CASISRNYGYTF
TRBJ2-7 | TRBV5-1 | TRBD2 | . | TGCGCCAGCAGCCCCGTAGCGGGGGACTCCTACGAGCAGTACTTC | CASSPVAGDSYEQYF
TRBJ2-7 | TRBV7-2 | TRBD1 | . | TGTGCCAGCAGCTTAAAGAAGGTCGGGACAGGCTCCTACGAGCAGTACTTC | CASSLKKVGTGSYEQYF
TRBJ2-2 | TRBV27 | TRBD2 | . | TGTGCCAGCAGTTCATCGACTAGCGGGGGGGCCACCGGGGAGCTGTTTTTT | CASSSSTSGGATGELFF
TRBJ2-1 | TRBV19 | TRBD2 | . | TGTGCCAGCTCCCGCGGGGGCTACAATGAGCAGTTCTTC | CASSRGGYNEQFF
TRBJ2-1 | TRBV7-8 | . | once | TGTGCCAGCAGCTTAGCGGCCGACTCCTACAATGAGCAGTTCTTC | CASSLAADSYNEQFF
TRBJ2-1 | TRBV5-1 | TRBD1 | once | TGCGCCAGCAGTGTGGGACAGGGATCGTACAATGAGCAGTTCTTC | CASSVGQGSYNEQFF
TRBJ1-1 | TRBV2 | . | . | TGTGCCAGCAGTGGGCAGGGCCCTGAAGCTTTCTTT | CASSGQGPEAFF
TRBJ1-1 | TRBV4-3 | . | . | TGCGCCAGCAGCCAAAACGGTGGGGTAACTGAAGCTTTCTTT | CASSQNGGVTEAFF
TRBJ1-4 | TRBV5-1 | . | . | TGCGCCAGCAGATCCAGCCAGAATGAAAAACTGTTTTTT | CASRSSQNEKLFF
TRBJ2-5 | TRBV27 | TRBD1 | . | TGTGCCAGCAGTTCCGGGACAGGGAGGGAGACCCAGTACTTC | CASSSGTGRETQYF
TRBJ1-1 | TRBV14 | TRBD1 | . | TGTGCCAGCAGCCGACCCGGGACAGGGAGGACTGAAGCTTTCTTT | CASSRPGTGRTEAFF
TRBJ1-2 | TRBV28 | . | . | TGTGCCAGCAGTTTAGGGGGCCCCGCTAACTATGGCTACACCTTC | CASSLGGPANYGYTF
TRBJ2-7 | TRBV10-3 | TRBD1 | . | TGTGCCATCAGCAGAGGACAGGGGCTAAACTTC | CAISRGQGLNF
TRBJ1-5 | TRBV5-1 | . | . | TGCGCCAGTCGTATCGACACCAATCAGCCCCAGCATTTT | CASRIDTNQPQHF
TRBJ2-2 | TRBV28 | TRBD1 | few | TGTGCCAGCAACCTGGACAGGGCCGGGGAGCTGTTTTTT | CASNLDRAGELFF
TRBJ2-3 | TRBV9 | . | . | TGTGCCAGCAGCGTAGGGACAGTCTCCACAGATACGCAGTATTTT | CASSVGTVSTDTQYF
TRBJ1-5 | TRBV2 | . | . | TGTGCCAGCAGTGAAGCGACAGCAAATCAGCCCCAGCATTTT | CASSEATANQPQHF
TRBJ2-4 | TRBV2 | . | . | TGTGCCAGCCGCCGGGGGCCCAACATTCAGTACTTC | CASRRGPNIQYF
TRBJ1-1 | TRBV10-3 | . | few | TGTGCCATCAACCCGAGGGAGAACACTGAAGCTTTCTTT | CAINPRENTEAFF
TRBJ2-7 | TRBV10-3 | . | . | TGTGCCATCAGAGGGGAAACTGCGAGCTCCTACGAGCAGTACTTC | CAIRGETASSYEQYF
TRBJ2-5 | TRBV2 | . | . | TGTGCCAGCCGACACCCCCAAGAGACCCAGTACTTC | CASRHPQETQYF
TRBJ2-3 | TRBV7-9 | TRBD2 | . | TGTGCCAGCAGCTTCACCGGGACTAGCGGTCGTGCTAGCACAGATACGCAGTATTTT | CASSFTGTSGRASTDTQYF
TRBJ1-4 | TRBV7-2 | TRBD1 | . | TGTGCCAGCAGCTTACAGGGGGCGCCTAATGAAAAACTGTTTTTT | CASSLQGAPNEKLFF
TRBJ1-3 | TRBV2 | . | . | TGTGCCAGCAGTGTTGGGCAGGGAAACACCATATATTTT | CASSVGQGNTIYF
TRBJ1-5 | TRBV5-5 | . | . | TGTGCCAGCAGCTTGACCGTTGAGGGCAATCAGCCCCAGCATTTT | CASSLTVEGNQPQHF
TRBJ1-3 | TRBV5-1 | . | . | TGCGCCAGCAGCTTGGAGGGGGGCCCTGGAAACACCATATATTTT | CASSLEGGPGNTIYF